The T cell receptor (delta chain) described here comes from a study of gamma-delta T cells after stem cell transplantation. Trimming cost V 3 bases and J 7 bases; bases outside gene matches: 26. This CDR3 is built from 22 residues. The germline CDR1 and CDR2 sequences are TSWWSYY and QGS. A remark on this clone: A read error may explain this, as a much larger clone is one base away. Other DNA sequences in this sample translate to the same CDR3.

TCRdb processed the RT-PCR reads again with the CATT caller. The table shows 1,500 to 2,000 delta-chain clones, with under 7% occurring only once. This chain links TRDV1 with TRDJ1, with 13 positions matching TRDD3. Material: gamma-delta T cells. This receptor was obtained from a human donor. It is not recorded whose cells these are; they may come from a transplant donor. The CDR3 sequence: CALGELKPLPIYWGIRLAKLIF. The DNA for the CDR3 is TGTGCTCTTGGGGAGCTAAAGCCCCTACCCATATACTGGGGGATACGTCTAGCTAAACTCATCTTT.